This T cell receptor (beta chain) is drawn from a study of HIV-infected patients and healthy controls. Ten or more counts support this clonotype. Its antigen is not identified. Roughly three months, about 14 weeks, into antiretroviral therapy, follow-up blood was collected. All unsorted peripheral T cells were captured because whole blood was used without fractionation. The V and J ends lost 10 bases and 8 bases respectively, with 23 bases between them. CDR3 length: 14 amino acids. The V gene's germline CDR1 is LNHDA and CDR2 SQIVND (reference sequence). Study results and limitations: Compared with healthy controls, HIV-infected patients showed less CDR3 sharing between individuals. During therapy, HIV-associated CDR3s fell significantly in frequency, while CMV-associated CDR3s did not change significantly.

Alpha and beta constant-region primers primed reverse transcription of around 500 ng RNA. Alpha and beta chain libraries were made separately by chain-specific third strand synthesis with multiplexing indices. A 5' RACE adapter with a random hexamer and the SP2 primer site was joined to cDNA. TCRdb reprocessed the 5' RACE reads via MiXCR and lists one record per CDR3 protein. This sample has about 6,600 distinct CDR3 sequences, with around 9% found just once. The TCR was taken from an adult with HIV infection. The V and J genes are TRBV19 and TRBJ1-2; a weak D match, TRBD1 (6 bases). The specimen comprised blood, sampled during antiretroviral therapy. CDR3 bases: TGTGCCACCACATTCGGTGACAGGCCTGGGGGCTACACCTTC. The encoded protein is CATTFGDRPGGYTF.